One T cell receptor beta chain is described in this entry. As yet, its antigen is unknown. The PCR contained 60 Vbeta and 13 Jbeta primers. Data came from immunoSEQ multiplex PCR; TCRdb stores just in-frame clones and leaves some out. The sample lists about 40,000 clones, 65% to 90% occurring once. The sample belongs to a study of cytomegalovirus exposure and HLA in healthy donors. Study as a whole: Unique TCRs numbering approximately 80 million, obtained from HLA-typed donors, made up an early data release. Study-wide points: In an earlier analysis, in 620 or so donors, most V segments appeared productive either ~90% or ~30% of the time.

Trimming pared 6 bases from V and 3 bases from J, leaving 14 bases between. CDR3 length equals 14 residues. Looked up from germline, CDR1 is SGHTA and CDR2 is FQGNSA. The clonotype comes from a woman between 18 and 29 years old in good health and CMV-seropositive. This sequence joins TRBV7-2 and TRBJ1-1; D is unclear. The specimen was PBMCs. CDR3 nucleotides: TGTGCCAGCAGACAAACCCCAAGTGACACTGAAGCTTTCTTT. Protein: CASRQTPSDTEAFF.